The rows below give T cell receptor beta chains drawn from one sample of a study of shared clonotypes between healthy human individuals. Libraries were prepared by immunoSEQ multiplex PCR; TCRdb keeps only in-frame clonotypes and omits some of them. Among millions of clones listed, approximately 90% were seen once. The source material was naive CD4+ T cells sorted from blood. The receptor set was obtained from a man between 18 and 29 years old in good health. Both conserved end residues are trimmed from each CDR3. Only part of the rows carry a size: once, few, many, or a class if the clone is expanded.

v_call | clone_size | cdr3_aa
TRBV7-9 | . | ASMDVVAGNTIY
TRBV6-5 | . | ASTRGGSSYEQY
TRBV6-1 | . | ASSETIFRYEQY
TRBV6-6 | . | ASGSRGATQY
TRBV11-2 | . | ASSLMAQGLSGNTIY
TRBV7-9 | . | ASSLRAPDYNEQF
TRBV28 | once | ASSTPRAAYEQY
TRBV18 | . | ASSPPGRLDEQF
TRBV5-1 | . | ASSRSKGTDTQY
TRBV9 | . | ASSLRTGSTYEQY
TRBV6-1 | once | ASSERGLEGYT
TRBV9 | . | ASSVGGGINTEAF
TRBV6-1 | once | ASSEAVPLGSYEQY
TRBV4-1 | . | ASSQDGQGKIYGYT
TRBV5-4 | . | ASSRPGDESTEAF
TRBV28 | . | ASSHSGSRH
TRBV5-1 | . | ASSQNTGEGSPLH
TRBV19 | . | ASSIDSGSPDTQY
TRBV19 | . | ASRQGPSGNTIY
TRBV9 | . | ASSPTGGADTQY
TRBV6-5 | . | ASSRGGGTEAF
TRBV5-1 | . | ASSLGGFSYNEQF
TRBV5-1 | . | ASSPGSPNSPLH
TRBV21-1 | . | ASSKGPQETQY
TRBV9 | . | ASSVGGTNQETQY
TRBV18 | . | ASSPQGAGETYEQY
TRBV5-1 | once | ASSLTGSVYEQY
TRBV4-2 | . | ASSQDRDRHVLAKNIQY
TRBV6-5 | once | ASRKGAAGETQY
TRBV28 | . | ASSFASLYGYT
TRBV2 | . | ASQKTGADTGELF
TRBV7-2 | . | ASSLTGQYYEQY
TRBV7-9 | once | ASSSYDNLNTEAF
TRBV4-3 | . | ASSQVRAGTYEQY
TRBV27 | . | ASSLSRYYGYT
TRBV19 | . | ASSVPQVLYEKLF
TRBV11-2 | . | ASSFTGGGGNTEAF
TRBV4-1 | once | ASSQREGIYGYT
TRBV4-3 | . | ASSQDLQGVTEAF
TRBV5-4 | . | ASSLKQGEGNYGYT
TRBV4-3 | . | ASSQESGGRSSYNEQF
TRBV29-1 | once | SVGETGVSSYEQY
TRBV7-2 | once | ASSLARGLGETQY
TRBV11-2 | . | ASSPGGFETQY
TRBV30 | few | AWKQGAGPQH
TRBV2 | . | ASKPQAVHEQY
TRBV2 | . | ASSELAGSTDTQY
TRBV30 | . | AWSGPNTQY
TRBV13 | . | ASSLTGLANYGYT
TRBV11-3 | . | ASTPSSEPRT
TRBV6-6 | once | ASRVTRPPGEQY
TRBV7-2 | . | ASSLGDRGGQETQY
TRBV6-6 | . | ASTQDNSGNTIY